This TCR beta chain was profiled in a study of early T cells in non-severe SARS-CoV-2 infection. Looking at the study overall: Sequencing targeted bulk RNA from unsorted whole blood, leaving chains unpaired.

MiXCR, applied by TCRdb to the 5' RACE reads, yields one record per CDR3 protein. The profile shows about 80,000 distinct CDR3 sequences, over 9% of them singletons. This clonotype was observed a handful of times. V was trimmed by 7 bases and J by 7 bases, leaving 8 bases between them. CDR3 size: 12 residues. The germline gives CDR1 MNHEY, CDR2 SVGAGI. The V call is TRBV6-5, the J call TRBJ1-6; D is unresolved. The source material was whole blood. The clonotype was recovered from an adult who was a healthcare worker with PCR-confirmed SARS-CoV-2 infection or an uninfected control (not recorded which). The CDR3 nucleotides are TGTGCCAGCAAACTATCGAATTCACCCCTCCACTTT. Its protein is CASKLSNSPLHF.